This TCR beta chain was captured by sequencing in a study of Ad26.COV2.S vaccination and SARS-CoV-2 variants. In the study overall: Ad26.COV2.S was injected intramuscularly once or twice, 56 days apart.

Comment on this clone: What it recognizes is unknown.

Study-wide points: Measures of TCR breadth and depth may have fallen short of total T cell responses.

Treatment specified: around 19 received Ad26.COV2.S at low or high dose, single or two shots; a few received placebo; per-sample allocation not given. Specimens were obtained on day 63 following the first vaccine or placebo injection. The vaccine antigen was prefusion-stabilized Wuhan SARS-CoV-2 spike. This table comes from immunoSEQ multiplex PCR, and its TCRdb copy is limited to in-frame clones, with some not included. The data hold hundreds of thousands of clones, with roughly 81% observed a single time. Trimming took off 5 bases at V and 7 bases at J, with 8 bases between the two ends. The CDR3 loop spans 11 amino acids.

The chain employs TRBV12-3 or TRBV12-4 and TRBJ2-5; D not resolved. This TCR was recovered from a person between 18 and 65 years old who received the Ad26.COV2.S COVID-19 vaccine or a placebo. Sample: peripheral blood, taken in a trial of Ad26.COV2.S vaccine versus placebo. In DNA form, the CDR3 reads TGTGCCAGCAGTCTCGTCGCGACCCAGTACTTC. Amino acids: CASSLVATQYF.